This T cell receptor (beta chain) was identified during a study of CD8+CD57+ T cells in acquired aplastic anemia. On the study more broadly: The mean DNA yield obtained from sorted CD4+ and CD8+ cells came to about 3 ug.

By flow cytometry, patients selected for sequencing had shown an expansion of CD8+CD57+ cells. This clonotype was picked up one time. The antigen is not known. The study's findings and limits: Almost 30 shared CD8+ CDR3s appeared highly expressed within patients' immunodominant clones.

Genomic DNA was employed as the template in profiling TCR beta VDJ and CDR3. TCRdb re-analysed the reads in MiXCR, keeping a single row per CDR3 protein. The data hold about 160,000 distinct CDR3 sequences, with 45% to 55% observed a single time. Per germline, CDR1 MNHEY and CDR2 SVGEGT. Between the trimmed V and J ends, which lost 8 bases and 0 bases, there was a span of 16 bases. CDR3 size: 15 residues. The source is a human donor with aplastic anemia. Sample: sorted CD4+, CD8+, or CD8+CD57+ T cells (not recorded which) from PBMCs. The gene calls are TRBV6-2 or TRBV6-3 and TRBJ1-1, with D maybe TRBD1 (5 bases). The CDR3 coding sequence is TGTGCCAGCGCGCAAGGGGCAGGTATGAACACTGAAGCTTTCTTT. The encoded protein is CASAQGAGMNTEAFF.